The T cell receptor (beta chain) under discussion was sequenced for a study of T cell repertoires in cytomegalovirus infection (dated by TCRdb to between 2019 and 2020). In terms of the full investigation: Peptide stimulations targeted recently identified HLA-C-restricted CMV epitopes, whose presentation resists viral immunomodulation, together with well-studied HLA-B-restricted epitopes. The HLA type of each donor mattered for the analysis, because public TCR beta signatures pointed to carriage of CMV infection along with the matching HLA type. The paper as a whole reports these results and caveats: Cumulative frequency of public TCR beta family members discriminated carriers of CMV infection plus the relevant HLA type in this cohort and an independent 352-donor cohort. The ex vivo response was dominated by HLA-C-restricted CMV-specific TCR beta clonotypes, which also provided the single most frequent clonotype in two of eight donors.

The table lists this clonotype with a few counts. Its antigen specificity is not known. Per-base quality was not reported, and no clone a single base away is much larger than it. As encoded in the germline V gene, CDR1 is MNHNS while CDR2 is SASEGT. Germline trimming amounts to 10 bases on V and 7 bases on J, with 12 as the count of junction bases outside the gene matches. The CDR3 starts with the cysteine, ends with the phenylalanine, and has 15 residues. The CDR3 DNA has 45 bases and is translated from base 1. TCRdb records Illumina HiSeq 1500 as the sequencer. TCRdb reanalyzed the raw reads on its own, using fastp at Q25 for trimming and MiXCR for clone calling, and kept in-frame beta chains. Every entry covers one CDR3 protein and lists the most common genes and DNA from its rows. The sample includes some 940,000 distinct CDR3 sequences, with approximately 31% observed a single time. In total, the top ten clones hold roughly an eighth of the sample.

In light of the paper, this sample's treatment or condition label describes: in vitro stimulation with specific CMV peptide epitopes to enrich CMV-specific T cells. Here the chain combines TRBV6-1 and TRBJ2-5, and TRBD2 matches 13 of the central bases. The material was cultured CD8+ T cells from PBMCs, obtained from culture after CMV antigen stimulation. The origin of this receptor is a human donor in good health (CMV status not recorded). Some clones in this sample may be carry-over from other donors' samples. The sequenced DNA is TGTGCCACGACTAGCGGGGGGTTCTCCAAGGGGACCCAGTACTTC. Its protein product is CATTSGGFSKGTQYF.